This T cell receptor beta chain was retrieved from a study of siplizumab effects on memory and regulatory T cells. Generated by immunoSEQ multiplex PCR, the TCRdb table keeps only in-frame clones and is missing some. Here the sample spans around 65,000 clones, 65% to 80% being singletons. Germline V CDR1 and CDR2: SQVTM, ANQGSEA. This CDR3 has 14 amino acids. V lost 5 bases and J lost 2, with 15 bases in between. By sample fraction, this clone is medium-sized (0.01 to 0.1%). Its antigen is as yet unknown. Study-level results: The majority of clones, roughly 80-97% of proliferating CD4+ or CD8+ clones, lacked an assignable naive or memory phenotype.

The V gene is TRBV29-1, the J gene TRBJ1-1; a weak D match, TRBD1 (6 bases). The receptor's source is a human donor in good health. The sample was memory CD4+ T cells sorted from blood. The CDR3 region has the DNA TGCAGCGTTAAACCCACAGGGACTAACACTGAAGCTTTCTTT. Its protein product is CSVKPTGTNTEAFF.